The subject of this entry is one T cell receptor beta chain. Its antigen is not known. The sample is drawn from a study of vaccination effects on CD4 cells after COVID-19. ViraFEST expansion of antigen-specific CD4+ T cells with viral peptide pools preceded sequencing. Researchers isolated CD4+ T cells once approximately eleven days of culture had elapsed. Subjects were given two BNT162b2 or mRNA-1273 vaccine doses. Vaccine recipients, nucleocapsid antibody negative, had no prior SARS-CoV-2 infection. The repertoire was sequenced with immunoSEQ multiplex PCR; TCRdb's copy has only in-frame clones and lacks some. Of some 34,000 clones in the sample, around 80% were seen once. This sequence was found in a human donor who received a COVID-19 vaccine. Some clones in this sample may be carry-over from other donors' samples. This material consisted of CD4+ T cells from PBMCs cultured with HCoV-NL63 spike peptides, taken after COVID-19 vaccination.

This CDR3 is CASSPVGGGPEAFF. CDR3 DNA: TGTGCCAGCAGCCCAGTAGGAGGGGGGCCTGAAGCTTTCTTT. This chain links TRBV5-4 with TRBJ1-1; maybe TRBD1 (6 bases). The CDR3 extends over 14 amino acids. V was clipped by 4 bases and J by 6 bases, with 16 bases between them. Germline CDR1 and CDR2: SGHNT and YYREEE (reference sequence).